This T cell receptor beta chain was profiled in a study of T cell changes during pregnancy in multiple sclerosis. Assay used: immunoSEQ multiplex PCR; TCRdb lists only in-frame clones, some missing. The sample lists tens of thousands of clones; approximately 94% were seen once. This sequence originates from a female donor with multiple sclerosis, enrolled in a pregnancy study. The specimen was CD8+ T cells from peripheral blood mononuclear cells, collected before pregnancy.

In DNA form, the CDR3 reads TGTGCCAGCAGTGAAGGGGTACCCCGACAGACAACTAATGAAAAACTGTTTTTT. Translating gives CASSEGVPRQTTNEKLFF. The chain links TRBV6-1 to TRBJ1-4; TRBD1 might be the D (5 bases). CDR3 length: 18 amino acids. Germline-derived CDR1 and CDR2 are MNHNS and SASEGT. V lost 1 base to trimming and J lost 0 bases, with 15 bases between them.